A single sample gave rise to the 8 T cell receptor beta chains below, sequenced in a study of blood T cell repertoires in COVID-19. The assay was immunoSEQ multiplex PCR, and TCRdb's table has in-frame clones only and misses some. The data show roughly 140,000 clones, roughly four fifths seen once. What was sequenced was peripheral blood. The receptors come from a human donor with acute or convalescent COVID-19. The donor label of this sample is uncertain.

A word on this clone: Other nucleotide sequences in the sample specify the same CDR3. The CDR3 nucleotides are TGCGCCAGCAGCCCGTCAGGGGGCAGTTACAATGAGCAGTTCTTC. Translated: CASSPSGGSYNEQFF. The rearrangement uses TRBV5-1 and TRBJ2-1; 8 bases agree with TRBD1. The CDR3 has 15 amino acids. Looked up from germline, CDR1 is SGHRS and CDR2 is YFSETQ. V lost 4 bases, J lost 4 bases, and 7 bases stayed unmatched.

V and J are TRBV3-1 (or the pseudogene TRBV3-2) and TRBJ1-1, with 8 bases lining up with TRBD1. The germline V gene has CDR1 LGHDT and CDR2 YNNKEL (reference sequence). J lost 4 bases, V lost 5 bases, and 6 bases had no gene match. This CDR3 region has 14 residues. The CDR3 sequence is CASSVQGAGTEAFF. CDR3 nucleotide sequence: TGTGCCAGCAGCGTCCAGGGGGCTGGCACTGAAGCTTTCTTT.

The CDR3 DNA is TGTGCCAGCAGCTCCTTCGGGGGGCTCACCTACAATGAGCAGTTCTTC. Translating it yields CASSSFGGLTYNEQFF. The genes are TRBV7-3 and TRBJ2-1; the D gene is possibly TRBD2 (7 bases). In germline, CDR1 is SGHTA, CDR2 FQGTGA. This CDR3 comprises 16 residues. V gave up 4 bases and J gave up 2 bases, with 15 bases separating them.

This chain uses TRBV29-1 with TRBJ2-1; D perhaps matches TRBD1 (6 bases). The CDR3 length is 13 residues. In germline, CDR1 is SQVTM, CDR2 ANQGSEA. V was trimmed by 7 bases and J by 2 bases, leaving 12 bases between them. CDR3 loop: CSGLQGTYNEQFF. CDR3 nucleotides: TGCAGCGGCCTACAGGGAACCTACAATGAGCAGTTCTTC.

This rearrangement joins TRBV5-1 to TRBJ2-7; 9 bases align to TRBD1. This CDR3 is built from 17 residues. With V trimmed by 0 bases and J by 1 base, 8 bases remained unmatched. The germline gives CDR1 SGHRS, CDR2 YFSETQ. The CDR3 DNA reads as TGCGCCAGCAGCTTGGGACCGACAGGGGGGTCTTCCTACGAGCAGTACTTC. Amino acid sequence: CASSLGPTGGSSYEQYF.

This chain links TRBV27 with TRBJ2-2; TRBD1 matches 9 bases. J was trimmed by 5 bases and V by 2 bases; bases with no gene match: 3. Germline assignment: CDR1 MNHEY and CDR2 SMNVEV (reference sequence). CDR3 length: 15 residues. This CDR3 reads CASSLGTGLTGELFF. The CDR3 DNA follows: TGTGCCAGCAGTTTAGGGACAGGGTTGACCGGGGAGCTGTTTTTT.

The gene calls are TRBV6-5 and TRBJ1-5; no firm D call. This CDR3 has 14 residues. From germline, CDR1 is MNHEY and CDR2 SVGAGI. V was shortened by 1 base and J by 1 base, with 5 bases between the two germline ends. For the CDR3, the DNA is TGTGCCAGCAGTTACTTAGAGAGCAATCAGCCCCAGCATTTT. Translating it yields CASSYLESNQPQHF.

This clone came up many times. The rearrangement joins TRBV2 to TRBJ1-2; D unclear. The length of the CDR3 is 14 residues. V was clipped by 8 bases and J by 1 base, with 14 bases between them. CDR1 and CDR2 (germline): SNHLY, FYNNEI. The CDR3 protein is CASRQEGFNYGYTF. CDR3 DNA sequence: TGTGCCAGCCGCCAGGAGGGTTTTAACTATGGCTACACCTTC.